What follows is one T cell receptor beta chain and its context. As yet, its antigen is unknown. The data were taken from a study of T cell responses to AZD1222 COVID-19 vaccine. Per the germline V gene, CDR1 is MNHEY and CDR2 is SVGAGI. The CDR3 totals 15 residues. The V gene end was trimmed by 6 bases and the J gene end by 5 bases; junction bases not matched to a gene: 6. Findings and limits, study-wide: CD4 TCRs linked to vaccination spanned spike, dominating at 160-218 and 743-854. Recipients of AZD1222 seropositive at baseline numbered only 6 or 7.

Here immunoSEQ multiplex PCR was the method, and the copy in TCRdb shows in-frame clones only, minus some. The table includes about 140,000 clones, 89% detected once. This clonotype was obtained from an adult in good health. The sample in question was peripheral blood, obtained on day 0 of AZD1222 vaccination. This chain links TRBV6-5 with TRBJ2-2; 10 nucleotides match TRBD2. The CDR3: CASRTAGGPTGELFF. The CDR3 region has the DNA TGTGCCAGCAGAACAGCGGGGGGGCCGACCGGGGAGCTGTTTTTT.